The T cell receptor (beta chain) described here comes from a study of shared clonotypes between healthy human individuals. Looking at the study overall: The cohort had two women and a few men, ages 18 to 49.

The study, taken as a whole, reports: Non-shared clonotypes showed lower generation probabilities than clonotypes common to all four donors.

From germline, CDR1 is LNHNV and CDR2 YYDKDF (reference sequence). J lost 3 bases, V lost 3 bases, and 2 bases had no gene match. The CDR3 spans 14 residues. The split of CD4+ cells yielded CD45RA+ naive and CD45RA-negative memory subsets. With respect to this clone: The antigen is not known. Additional DNA sequences in this sample encode the identical CDR3.

Per the original data handling: Junction-only immunoSEQ data arrived without quality scores, meaning filtering differed. Sequenced by immunoSEQ multiplex PCR; TCRdb stores in-frame clones only, minus some. The D gene and trimming were derived from the DNA, and the V and J assignments and clone size from that table. Here the sample spans 2,500,000 or so clones, approximately 94% being singletons. This chain links TRBV15 with TRBJ2-7, with 10 bases lining up with TRBD1. This TCR came from a man younger than 35 in good health. Some clones in this sample may be carry-over from other donors' samples. The sequenced material came from naive CD4+ T cells from PBMCs. Subset defined: CD45RA+ positively selected. CDR3 region: CATSRDRGYYEQYF. In nucleotides, the CDR3 is TGTGCCACCAGCAGGGACAGGGGGTACTACGAGCAGTACTTC.